The 20 T cell receptor beta chains given below trace back to one sample, sequenced in a study of blood T cell repertoires in COVID-19. Produced via immunoSEQ multiplex PCR; TCRdb's table is partial and in-frame only. The sample has around 88,000 clones; around 85% are singletons. The sequencing sample was made of peripheral blood. Source of these receptors: a man aged 55 to 70 with acute or convalescent COVID-19.

The chain couples TRBV6-1 to TRBJ1-5, with TRBD1 identical over 7 bases. The ends lost 7 bases at V and 4 bases at J; junction bases unmatched: 10. Per the germline V gene, CDR1 is MNHNS and CDR2 is SASEGT. The CDR3 has 15 residues. For the CDR3, the DNA is TGTGCCAGCACACCACCGTCAGGGGGGAATCAGCCCCAGCATTTT. It translates to CASTPPSGGNQPQHF.

CDR3 loop: CASSTWTGAEAFF. The CDR3 coding sequence is TGTGCCAGCTCCACCTGGACAGGGGCTGAAGCTTTCTTT. The chain has TRBV12-3 or TRBV12-4 and TRBJ1-1; 9 bases line up with TRBD1. The CDR3 contains 13 residues. The ends lost 8 bases at V and 6 bases at J; junction bases unmatched: 7.

The chain uses TRBV6-5 and TRBJ1-5, with 8 positions matching TRBD1. Germline loops: CDR1 MNHEY, CDR2 SVGAGI. The CDR3 loop spans 14 amino acids. Trimming removed 7 bases from V and 7 bases from J; junction bases left unmatched: 9. Here the CDR3 DNA reads TGTGCCAGCATTCTGGACAGGGCTAAACAGCCCCAGCATTTT. It specifies CASILDRAKQPQHF.

The rearrangement links TRBV15 to TRBJ2-2, with 9 bases aligning to TRBD1. The CDR3 extends over 17 amino acids. Germline V lookup: CDR1 LNHNV, CDR2 YYDKDF (reference sequence). J gave up 5 bases and V 1 base, and 8 bases lay outside the gene matches. The CDR3 sequence is CATSRGTGALWTGELFF. The CDR3 DNA is TGTGCCACCAGCAGAGGGACAGGGGCTTTATGGACCGGGGAGCTGTTTTTT.

The genes are TRBV5-1 and TRBJ2-7; D not resolved. The V gene's germline CDR1 is SGHRS and CDR2 YFSETQ. CDR3 length: 13 amino acids. Trimming took 0 bases from V and 7 from J, leaving 11 bases between them. In DNA, the CDR3 is TGCGCCAGCAGCTTGGCCGCAGACATAGAGCAGTACTTC. Its protein is CASSLAADIEQYF.

The rearrangement joins TRBV6-2 or TRBV6-3 to TRBJ2-6, with D unclear. CDR1 is MNHEY and CDR2 is SVGEGT in the germline V gene. Trimming shortened V by 2 bases and J by 0 bases, and 14 bases separated the two germline ends. The CDR3 extends over 18 amino acids. The CDR3 sequence: CASSYILRILSGANVLTF. Here the CDR3 DNA reads TGTGCCAGCAGTTACATTCTCAGGATACTCTCTGGGGCCAACGTCCTGACTTTC.

This clone showed up just a few times. This chain joins TRBV5-1 and TRBJ2-1; D is possibly TRBD2 (5 bases). This CDR3 is 18 amino acids long. The germline gives CDR1 SGHRS, CDR2 YFSETQ. The germline V and J ends were trimmed by 0 bases and 9 bases, with 25 bases remaining between them. CDR3 loop: CASSLGRPRETAFSEQFF. The CDR3 DNA follows: TGCGCCAGCAGCTTGGGACGGCCTCGGGAAACCGCCTTTAGTGAGCAGTTCTTC.

This chain's CDR3 is CASSQEEGLTSGSFTDTQYF. The CDR3 nucleotides are TGTGCCAGCAGCCAAGAAGAAGGGCTAACTAGCGGGAGTTTTACAGATACGCAGTATTTT. The chain joins TRBV4-2 to TRBJ2-3; the match to TRBD2 covers 11 bases. Trimming at V came to 0 bases and at J to 3 bases, leaving 14 bases not matched to a gene. The CDR3 loop spans 20 amino acids. Germline V CDR1 and CDR2: LGHNA, YNFKEQ.

This clone came up a few times. V usage is TRBV4-3 and J usage is TRBJ2-7, with 8 positions matching TRBD1. Germline CDR1 is LGHNA and CDR2 is YSLEER. The CDR3 length is 16 residues. Trimming at V came to 2 bases and at J to 2 bases, leaving 8 bases not matched to a gene. The CDR3 protein is CASSQYLHRGTYEQYF. As DNA, the CDR3 is TGCGCCAGCAGCCAATACCTGCACAGGGGGACCTACGAGCAGTACTTC.

The genes are TRBV19 and TRBJ2-1; D gene uncertain. Per germline, CDR1 LNHDA and CDR2 SQIVND (reference sequence). V lost 4 bases and J 4 bases, leaving 5 bases between the germline ends. The CDR3 loop spans 12 amino acids. The CDR3 DNA is TGTGCCAGTAGTACAGTTTACAATGAGCAGTTCTTC. Translating gives CASSTVYNEQFF.

This chain connects TRBV14 to TRBJ1-2, with a tentative D call TRBD1 (5 bases). Trimming removed 1 base from V and 5 bases from J, with 14 bases in between. The CDR3 loop spans 15 amino acids. Germline V gives CDR1 SGHDN, CDR2 FVKESK. The CDR3 nucleotides read TGTGCCAGCAGCCAAGTAGGCCAGGGTCCGTATGGCTACACCTTC. Protein sequence: CASSQVGQGPYGYTF.

The gene calls are TRBV7-3 and TRBJ2-1, with D possibly matching TRBD1 (5 bases). The CDR3 sequence is 14 residues long. Trimming shortened V by 3 bases and J by 9 bases, and 15 bases separated the two germline ends. Germline V gene sequence: CDR1 SGHTA, CDR2 FQGTGA. CDR3 region: CASSLSRPQGEQFF. The CDR3 DNA follows: TGTGCCAGCAGCTTGTCCAGGCCTCAGGGTGAGCAGTTCTTC.

This clone occurred once. The chain has TRBV10-1 and TRBJ1-1, with D perhaps TRBD1 (5 bases). The V gene's germline CDR1 is WNHNN and CDR2 SYGVQD (reference sequence). Trimming took 7 bases from V and 3 from J, leaving 9 bases between them. This CDR3 region has 12 residues. The DNA of the CDR3 is TGCGCCAGCAATGGGACTTACACTGAAGCTTTCTTT. The encoded protein is CASNGTYTEAFF.

This chain connects TRBV11-3 to TRBJ1-1, with 7 bases fitting TRBD1. The CDR3 is made up of 15 amino acids. Germline-derived CDR1 and CDR2 are SGHNT and YENEEA. J gave up 5 bases and V 4 bases, and 10 bases lay outside the gene matches. The CDR3 DNA is TGTGCCAGCAGCTCCCGACAGGGAATTAGGACTGAAGCTTTCTTT. It translates to CASSSRQGIRTEAFF.

The rearrangement joins TRBV5-1 to TRBJ2-5, with D possibly TRBD1 on 6 matching bases. V gave up 4 bases and J gave up 5 bases, with 12 bases separating them. The length of the CDR3 is 13 residues. The germline V gene has CDR1 SGHRS and CDR2 YFSETQ. This CDR3 reads CASSPTGWETQYF. The CDR3 DNA is TGCGCCAGCAGCCCAACAGGGTGGGAGACCCAGTACTTC.

The J gene is TRBJ1-6, the V gene TRBV11-3, with TRBD1 identical over 9 bases. The CDR3 length is 13 residues. V dropped 5 bases and J dropped 11; count of bases not matched to a gene: 4. Germline lookup yields CDR1 SGHNT and CDR2 YENEEA. CDR3 region: CASSPDRGTPLHF. CDR3 nucleotides: TGTGCCAGCAGCCCAGACAGGGGGACACCCCTCCACTTT.

This sequence joins TRBV27 and TRBJ1-1, with a weak D call TRBD1 (6 bases). Trimming took 2 bases from V and 5 from J, leaving 21 bases between them. CDR1 and CDR2 (germline): MNHEY, SMNVEV (reference sequence). CDR3 length: 17 residues. The CDR3, as DNA: TGTGCCAGCAGTTTAGGGGCCGGGACAATCATGAGTACTGAAGCTTTCTTT. The encoded protein is CASSLGAGTIMSTEAFF.

The chain carries TRBV24-1 and TRBJ2-1, with TRBD2 identical over 7 bases. V was clipped by 2 bases and J by 10 bases; unmatched bases: 4. The germline gives CDR1 KGHDR, CDR2 SFDVKD. The CDR3 has 13 residues. The CDR3 DNA reads TGTGCCACCAGTGATTGGGGAGGGAGGGAGCAGTTCTTC. Translating gives CATSDWGGREQFF.

The rearrangement uses TRBV10-3 and TRBJ2-7, with unresolved D. Trimming took 2 bases from V and 3 from J, leaving 8 bases between them. Germline lookup yields CDR1 ENHRY and CDR2 SYGVKD. The CDR3 contains 13 residues. As DNA, the CDR3 is TGTGCCATCAGTGAGGGGCACATCTACGAGCAGTACTTC. It is translated as CAISEGHIYEQYF.

The chain combines TRBV19 with TRBJ2-2; the D gene is possibly TRBD2 (5 bases). The germline V and J ends were trimmed by 3 bases and 4 bases, with 12 bases remaining between them. This CDR3 comprises 15 residues. Per the germline V gene, CDR1 is LNHDA and CDR2 is SQIVND (reference sequence). CDR3 region: CASSIRMAGTGELFF. CDR3 nucleotide sequence: TGTGCCAGTAGTATCCGGATGGCGGGCACCGGGGAGCTGTTTTTT.